This T cell receptor beta chain emerged from a study of beta chain features in type 1 diabetes. Overall study findings and caveats: PCR might pick shorter templates more often, in the same way for patients and controls. Across all four CD4+ subsets, people with type 1 diabetes showed modestly shorter TCRB CDR3s.

Every donor had blood drawn once into heparin, around 100 mL on average. Germline V gene lookup returns CDR1 SQVTM and CDR2 ANQGSEA. V gave up 7 bases and J gave up 5 bases; unmatched junction bases: 7. CDR3 length: 13 amino acids. Turning to this clone: The target antigen is unknown.

Reverse transcription of all isolated RNA meant that expressed TCRB transcripts were sequenced. Clones were sequenced by immunoSEQ multiplex PCR, and TCRdb holds only the in-frame ones, with some missing. The table includes around 500,000 clones, 10% to 12% detected once. Input material: naive CD4+ T cells from blood. The sequence derives from a woman aged 18-29 years in good health. The rearrangement links TRBV29-1 to TRBJ2-2, with TRBD1 identical over 7 bases. CDR3 region: CSADRAGTGELFF. The CDR3 nucleotides read TGCAGCGCTGACAGGGCAGGGACCGGGGAGCTGTTTTTT.